Each of the 16 T cell receptor beta chains below was sequenced from the same sample in a study of PD-1 blockade in mismatch repair-deficient tumors. The data were produced by immunoSEQ multiplex PCR, yet TCRdb's version contains in-frame clones alone and is incomplete. The sample holds some 120,000 clones; about 74% are singletons and the top ten take approximately 4.7%. Here the sequenced sample was peripheral blood, taken 60 weeks after starting pembrolizumab. The receptor set was obtained from an adult with mismatch repair-deficient cancer.

The chain has TRBV18 and TRBJ2-1; D might be TRBD2 (5 bases). The CDR3 contains 17 residues. Germline CDR1 is KGHSH and CDR2 is LQKENI. Trimming removed 6 bases at V and 5 bases at J, with 23 bases between. For the CDR3, the DNA is TGTGCCAGCTCCCGGCTCAGCCCTCACAACGGGAACAATGAGCAGTTCTTC. Translation: CASSRLSPHNGNNEQFF.

The V gene is TRBV11-2, the J gene TRBJ2-2; D gene ambiguous. The CDR3 sequence is 13 residues long. V was pared by 1 base and J by 6 bases, with 6 bases between. Germline-derived CDR1 and CDR2 are SGHAT and FQNNGV. The CDR3 reads CASSLVNPGELFF. The DNA of the CDR3 is TGTGCCAGCAGCTTAGTTAACCCCGGGGAGCTGTTTTTT. The variable domain in full, with the rest retrieved from reference TRBV11-2 and TRBJ2-2, is EAGVAQSPRYKIIEKRQSVAFWCNPISGHATLYWYQQILGQGPKLLIQFQNNGVVDDSQLPKDRFSAERLKGVDSTLKIQPAKLEDSAVYLCASSLVNPGELFFGEGSRLTVL.

Regarding this clone: In the same sample, other DNA sequences code for this CDR3. J is TRBJ1-2 and V is TRBV19; 8 bases are a match to TRBD1. Trimming took 1 base from V and 2 from J; bases not matched to a gene: 0. The CDR3 consists of 14 residues. Germline CDR1 is LNHDA and CDR2 is SQIVND (reference sequence). The CDR3 protein is CASSIGQGNYGYTF. The CDR3 coding sequence is TGTGCCAGTAGTATAGGACAGGGGAACTATGGCTACACCTTC.

The chain is built from TRBV2 and TRBJ1-5; 7 bases fit TRBD1. V trimming: 6 bases; J trimming: 2 bases; junction bases outside the gene matches: 10. The CDR3 covers 16 residues. The germline CDR1 and CDR2 sequences are SNHLY and FYNNEI. The CDR3 nucleotides read TGTGCCAGCAGCCTCCTGACAGGGCCTGGCAATCAGCCCCAGCATTTT. The encoded protein is CASSLLTGPGNQPQHF.

This chain joins TRBV18 and TRBJ1-1; 7 positions agree with TRBD1. The germline gives CDR1 KGHSH, CDR2 LQKENI. This CDR3 contains 14 residues. After removal of 6 bases from V and 1 base from J, the junction contained 5 bases not matched to a gene. The CDR3: CASSDSGGNTEAFF. The CDR3 DNA sequence: TGTGCCAGCTCGGATTCAGGGGGGAACACTGAAGCTTTCTTT. Filled out from reference TRBV18 and TRBJ1-1, the complete variable domain reads NAGVMQNPRHLVRRRGQEARLRCSPMKGHSHVYWYRQLPEEGLKFMVYLQKENIIDESGMPKERFSAEFPKEGPSILRIQQVVRGDSAAYFCASSDSGGNTEAFFGQGTRLTVV.

The J gene is TRBJ2-7, the V gene TRBV5-1; tentative D call: TRBD2 (6 bases). The CDR3 is made up of 16 amino acids. Germline V gene data show CDR1 as SGHRS and CDR2 as YFSETQ. V was trimmed by 0 bases and J by 0 bases, leaving 13 bases between them. CDR3 amino acids: CASSLVPAGNSYEQYF. Written as DNA, the CDR3 is TGCGCCAGCAGCTTGGTTCCAGCGGGTAACTCCTACGAGCAGTACTTC. The variable domain in full, with the rest retrieved from reference TRBV5-1 and TRBJ2-7, is KAGVTQTPRYLIKTRGQQVTLSCSPISGHRSVSWYQQTPGQGLQFLFEYFSETQRNKGNFPGRFSGRQFSNSRSEMNVSTLELGDSALYLCASSLVPAGNSYEQYFGPGTRLTVT.

The J gene is TRBJ2-1, the V gene TRBV9; tentative D call: TRBD2 (5 bases). The CDR3 is 15 amino acids. Germline-derived CDR1 and CDR2 are SGDLS and YYNGEE. Trimming cost V 0 bases and J 6 bases, with 13 bases left between them. CDR3 residues: CASSVDTSGGNEQFF. In nucleotides, the CDR3 is TGTGCCAGCAGCGTAGATACAAGCGGTGGCAATGAGCAGTTCTTC.

This rearrangement joins TRBV29-1 to TRBJ1-1; tentatively, D is TRBD1 (6 bases). CDR3 length equals 12 residues. Germline CDR1 SQVTM, CDR2 ANQGSEA. Deletions cut 6 bases from V and 7 bases from J, with 15 bases between. In nucleotides, the CDR3 is TGCAGCGTGAGGGGGGGAAGGGTTGAAGCTTTCTTT. It yields the protein CSVRGGRVEAFF.

The rearrangement links TRBV9 to TRBJ2-1, with 8 bases identical to TRBD2. With V trimmed by 0 bases and J by 6 bases, 5 bases remained unmatched. This CDR3 is built from 15 residues. The V gene's germline CDR1 is SGDLS and CDR2 YYNGEE. The CDR3 sequence is CASSVAGGGFNEQFF. The CDR3 coding sequence is TGTGCCAGCAGCGTAGCGGGAGGGGGGTTCAATGAGCAGTTCTTC.

This chain links TRBV28 with TRBJ1-1; tentative D call: TRBD1 (6 bases). V was shortened by 1 base and J by 7 bases, with 19 bases between the two germline ends. Germline V gives CDR1 MDHEN, CDR2 SYDVKM. There are 16 residues in the CDR3. The CDR3 reads CASSLSTYQGPIEAFF. The CDR3 DNA reads as TGTGCCAGCAGTTTATCCACATACCAGGGGCCCATTGAAGCTTTCTTT.

This clone was seen a single time. The chain recombines TRBV5-1 with TRBJ1-2; no definite D call. CDR1 and CDR2 from the germline V gene are SGHRS and YFSETQ. This CDR3 has 14 residues. The ends were cut back, 3 bases at V and 4 bases at J, with 13 bases in the middle. The CDR3 protein is CASSSARGTYGYTF. In nucleotides, the CDR3 is TGCGCCAGCAGCTCCGCCCGGGGTACCTATGGCTACACCTTC.

The chain carries TRBV11-2 and TRBJ2-7, with 8 bases that match TRBD1. Trimming removed 4 bases from V and 2 bases from J; junction bases left unmatched: 10. CDR1 SGHAT and CDR2 FQNNGV come from the germline V gene. The CDR3 consists of 16 residues. CDR3 sequence: CASSSIRQGYTYEQYF. The CDR3 bases are TGTGCCAGCAGCTCCATAAGACAGGGGTACACCTACGAGCAGTACTTC.

The chain links TRBV29-1 to TRBJ2-7; D could derive from TRBD1 or TRBD2 (5 bases each). Trimming stripped 6 bases from V and 2 bases from J, with 14 bases between. CDR3 size: 13 residues. CDR1 and CDR2 (germline): SQVTM, ANQGSEA. This CDR3 is CSVGTGTAYEQYF. CDR3 nucleotides: TGCAGCGTCGGTACCGGGACGGCCTACGAGCAGTACTTC.

This clone was counted a few times. This chain links TRBV5-1 with TRBJ2-1, with 8 bases aligning to TRBD2. This CDR3 is 13 amino acids long. CDR1 is SGHRS, CDR2 YFSETQ, per germline. Unmatched junction bases numbered 5, after V lost 6 bases and J lost 6 bases. CDR3 sequence reads: CASNSGSSNEQFF. Written as DNA, the CDR3 is TGCGCCAGCAACAGCGGGAGCTCCAATGAGCAGTTCTTC.

The J gene is TRBJ2-4, the V gene TRBV4-1; D remains unclear. This CDR3 comprises 14 residues. CDR1 and CDR2 (germline): MGHRA, YSYEKL. Trimming left V 4 bases short and J 3 bases short, with 10 bases between. The CDR3 is CASSPGWGKNIQYF. CDR3 nucleotide sequence: TGCGCCAGCAGCCCCGGCTGGGGCAAAAACATTCAGTACTTC.

The chain has TRBV6-5 and TRBJ1-1, with 8 positions matching TRBD1. The germline CDR1 and CDR2 sequences are MNHEY and SVGAGI. The CDR3 covers 12 residues. Trimming took 5 bases from V and 11 from J; bases not matched to a gene: 7. The CDR3 sequence is CASSTTGVDAFF. CDR3 sequence (DNA): TGTGCCAGCAGTACGACAGGGGTGGATGCTTTCTTT.